This entry is about one T cell receptor (beta chain). Its antigen is unknown. The TEMRA cells underwent FACS enrichment, while the CD8+ and CD4+ T cells underwent negative isolation. An input of roughly 0.45 to 1 ug of RNA was subjected to reverse transcription using random hexamers. An immunoSEQ multiplex PCR amplified TCR beta CDR3 over 54 Vbeta and 13 Jbeta. Via MiXCR, TCRdb re-called the immunoSEQ multiplex PCR reads, giving one row per CDR3 protein. The sample records some 300,000 distinct CDR3 sequences, more than 75% being singletons. These data belong to a study of CD8 T cells in Susac syndrome. Findings and limits, study-wide: The study acknowledged a relatively small number of individuals in its TCR sequencing and HLA analysis.

The CDR3 contains 14 residues. Losses at the gene ends were 0 bases for V and 5 bases for J; bases not matched to a gene: 2. Germline CDR1 and CDR2: ENHRY and SYGVKD. This chain uses TRBV10-3 with TRBJ2-7, with 9 bases aligning to TRBD2. The sequenced material came from CD8+ T cells from PBMCs. The sequence came from a human donor with multiple sclerosis. The CDR3 sequence: CAISESVAGDEQYF. CDR3 in DNA: TGTGCCATCAGTGAGTCGGTAGCGGGAGACGAGCAGTACTTC.